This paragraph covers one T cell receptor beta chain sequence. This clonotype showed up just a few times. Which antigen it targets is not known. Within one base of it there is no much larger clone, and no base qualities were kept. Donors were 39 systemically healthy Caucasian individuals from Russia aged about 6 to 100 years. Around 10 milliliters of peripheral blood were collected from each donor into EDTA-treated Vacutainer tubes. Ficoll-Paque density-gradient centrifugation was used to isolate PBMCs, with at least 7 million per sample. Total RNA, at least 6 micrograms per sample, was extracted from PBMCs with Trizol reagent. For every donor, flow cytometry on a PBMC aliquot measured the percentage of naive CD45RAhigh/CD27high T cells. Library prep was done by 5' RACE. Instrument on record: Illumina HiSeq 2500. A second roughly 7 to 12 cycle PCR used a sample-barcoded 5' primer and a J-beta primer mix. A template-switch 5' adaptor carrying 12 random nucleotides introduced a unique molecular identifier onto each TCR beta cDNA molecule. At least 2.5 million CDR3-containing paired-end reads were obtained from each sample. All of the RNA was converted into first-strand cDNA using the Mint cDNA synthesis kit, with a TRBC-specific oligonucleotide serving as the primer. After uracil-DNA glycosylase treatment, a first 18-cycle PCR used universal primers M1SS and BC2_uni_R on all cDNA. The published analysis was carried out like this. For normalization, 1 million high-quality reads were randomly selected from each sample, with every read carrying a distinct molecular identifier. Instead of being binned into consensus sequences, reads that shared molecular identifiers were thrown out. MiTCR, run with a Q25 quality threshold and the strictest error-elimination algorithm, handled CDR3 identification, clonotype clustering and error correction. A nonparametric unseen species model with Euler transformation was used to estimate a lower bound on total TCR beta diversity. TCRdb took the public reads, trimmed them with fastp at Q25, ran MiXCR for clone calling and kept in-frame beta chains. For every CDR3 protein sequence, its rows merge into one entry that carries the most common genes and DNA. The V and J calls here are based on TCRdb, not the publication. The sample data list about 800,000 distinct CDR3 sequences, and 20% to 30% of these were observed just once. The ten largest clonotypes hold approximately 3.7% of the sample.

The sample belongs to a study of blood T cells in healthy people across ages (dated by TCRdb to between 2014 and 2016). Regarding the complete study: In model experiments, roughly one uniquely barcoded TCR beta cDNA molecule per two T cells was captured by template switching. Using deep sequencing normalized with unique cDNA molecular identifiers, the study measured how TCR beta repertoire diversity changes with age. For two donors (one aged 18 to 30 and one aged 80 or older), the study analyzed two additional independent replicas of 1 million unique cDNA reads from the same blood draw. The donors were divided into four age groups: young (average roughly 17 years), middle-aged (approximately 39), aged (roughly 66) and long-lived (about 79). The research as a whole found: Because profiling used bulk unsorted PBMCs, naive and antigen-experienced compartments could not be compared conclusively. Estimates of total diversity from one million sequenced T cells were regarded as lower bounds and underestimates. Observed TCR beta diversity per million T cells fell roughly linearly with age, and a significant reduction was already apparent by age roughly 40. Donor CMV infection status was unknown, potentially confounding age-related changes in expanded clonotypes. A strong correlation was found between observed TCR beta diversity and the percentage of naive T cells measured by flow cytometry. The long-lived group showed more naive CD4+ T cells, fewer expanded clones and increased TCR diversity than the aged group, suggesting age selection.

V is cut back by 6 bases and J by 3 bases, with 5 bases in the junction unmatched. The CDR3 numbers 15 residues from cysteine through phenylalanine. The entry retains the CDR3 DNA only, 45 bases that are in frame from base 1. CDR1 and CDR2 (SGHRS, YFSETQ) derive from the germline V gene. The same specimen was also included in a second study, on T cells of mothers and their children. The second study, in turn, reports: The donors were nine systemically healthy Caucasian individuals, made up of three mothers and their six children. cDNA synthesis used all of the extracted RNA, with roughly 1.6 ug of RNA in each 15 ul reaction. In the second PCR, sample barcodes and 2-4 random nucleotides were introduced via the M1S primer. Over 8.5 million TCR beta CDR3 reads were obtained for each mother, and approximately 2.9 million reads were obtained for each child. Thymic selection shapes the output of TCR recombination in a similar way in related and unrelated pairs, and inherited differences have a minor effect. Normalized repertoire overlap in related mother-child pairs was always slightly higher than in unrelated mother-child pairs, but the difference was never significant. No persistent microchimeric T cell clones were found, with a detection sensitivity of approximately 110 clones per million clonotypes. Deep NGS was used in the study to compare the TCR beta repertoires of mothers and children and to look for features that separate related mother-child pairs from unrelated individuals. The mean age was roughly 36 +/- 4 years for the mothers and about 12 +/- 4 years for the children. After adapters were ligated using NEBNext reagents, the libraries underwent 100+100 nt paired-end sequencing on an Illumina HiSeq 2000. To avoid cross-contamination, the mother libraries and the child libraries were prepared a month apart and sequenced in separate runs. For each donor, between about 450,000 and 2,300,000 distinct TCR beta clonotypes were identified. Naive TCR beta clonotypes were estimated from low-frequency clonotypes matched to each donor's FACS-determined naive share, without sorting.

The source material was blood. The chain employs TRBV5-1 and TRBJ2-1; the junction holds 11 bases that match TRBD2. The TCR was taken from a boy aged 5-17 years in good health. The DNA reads TGCGCCAGCAATACCGGGACTAGCGGCTACAATGAGCAGTTCTTC. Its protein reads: CASNTGTSGYNEQFF.